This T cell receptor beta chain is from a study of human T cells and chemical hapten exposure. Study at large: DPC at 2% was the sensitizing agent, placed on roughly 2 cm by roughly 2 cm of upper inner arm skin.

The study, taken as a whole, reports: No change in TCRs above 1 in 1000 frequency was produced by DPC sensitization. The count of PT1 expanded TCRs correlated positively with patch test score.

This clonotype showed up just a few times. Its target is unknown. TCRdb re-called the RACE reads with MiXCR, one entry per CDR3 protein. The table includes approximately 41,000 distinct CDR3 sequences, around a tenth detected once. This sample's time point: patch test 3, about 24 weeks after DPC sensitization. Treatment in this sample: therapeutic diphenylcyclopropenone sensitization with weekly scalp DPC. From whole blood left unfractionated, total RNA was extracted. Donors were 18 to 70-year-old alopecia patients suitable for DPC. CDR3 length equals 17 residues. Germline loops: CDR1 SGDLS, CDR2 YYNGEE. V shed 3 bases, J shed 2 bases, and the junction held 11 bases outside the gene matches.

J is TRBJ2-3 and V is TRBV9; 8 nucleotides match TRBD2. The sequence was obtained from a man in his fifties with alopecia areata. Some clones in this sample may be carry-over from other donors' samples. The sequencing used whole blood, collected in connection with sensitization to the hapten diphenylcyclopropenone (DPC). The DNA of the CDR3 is TGTGCCAGCAGCGCGGAGTCGGGACTAGGGGTCACAGATACGCAGTATTTT. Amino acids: CASSAESGLGVTDTQYF.